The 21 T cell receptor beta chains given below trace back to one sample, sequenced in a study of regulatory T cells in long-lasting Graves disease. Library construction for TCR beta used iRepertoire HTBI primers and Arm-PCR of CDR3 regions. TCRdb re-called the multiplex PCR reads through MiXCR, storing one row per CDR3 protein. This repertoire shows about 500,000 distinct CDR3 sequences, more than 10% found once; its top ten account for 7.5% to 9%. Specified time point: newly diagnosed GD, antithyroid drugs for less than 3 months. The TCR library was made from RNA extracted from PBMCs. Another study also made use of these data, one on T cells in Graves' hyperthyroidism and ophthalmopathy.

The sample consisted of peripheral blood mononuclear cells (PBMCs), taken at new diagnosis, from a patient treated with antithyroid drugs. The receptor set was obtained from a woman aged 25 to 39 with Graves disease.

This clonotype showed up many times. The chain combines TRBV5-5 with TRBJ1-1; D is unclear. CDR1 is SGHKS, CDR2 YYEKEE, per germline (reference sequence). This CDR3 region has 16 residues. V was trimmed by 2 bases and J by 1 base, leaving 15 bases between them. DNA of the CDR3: TGTGCCAGCAGCTTCCTGTCGACCACCTCGAACACTGAAGCTTTCTTT. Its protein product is CASSFLSTTSNTEAFF.

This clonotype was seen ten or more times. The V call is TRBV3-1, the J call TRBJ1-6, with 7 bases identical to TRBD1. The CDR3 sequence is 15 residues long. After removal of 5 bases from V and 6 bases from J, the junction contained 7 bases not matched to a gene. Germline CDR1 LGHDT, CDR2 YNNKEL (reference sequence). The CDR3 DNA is TGTGCCAGCAGCTTAAAAGGGGGCATTAATTCACCCCTCCACTTT. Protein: CASSLKGGINSPLHF.

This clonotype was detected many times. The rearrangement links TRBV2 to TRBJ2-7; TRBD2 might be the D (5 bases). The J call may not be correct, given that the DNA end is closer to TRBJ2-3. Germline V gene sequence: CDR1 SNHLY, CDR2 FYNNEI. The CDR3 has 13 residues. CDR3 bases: TGTGCCAGCCTCGAATCCAGGAGGGATACGCAGTATTTT. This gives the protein CASLESRRDTQYF.

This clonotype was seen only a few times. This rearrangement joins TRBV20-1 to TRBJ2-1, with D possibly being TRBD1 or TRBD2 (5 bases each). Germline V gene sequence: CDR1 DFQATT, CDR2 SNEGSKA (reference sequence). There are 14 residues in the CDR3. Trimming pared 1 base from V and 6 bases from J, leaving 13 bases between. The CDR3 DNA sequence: TGCAGTGCTAGAGTTGGGACCAGAGTCAATGAGCAGTTCTTC. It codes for CSARVGTRVNEQFF.

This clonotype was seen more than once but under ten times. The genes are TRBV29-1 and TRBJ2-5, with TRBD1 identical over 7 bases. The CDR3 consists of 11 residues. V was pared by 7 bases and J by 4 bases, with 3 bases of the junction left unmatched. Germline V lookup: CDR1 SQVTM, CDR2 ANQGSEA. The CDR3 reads CSARTGETQYF. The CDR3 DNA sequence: TGCAGCGCCCGGACAGGAGAGACCCAGTACTTC.

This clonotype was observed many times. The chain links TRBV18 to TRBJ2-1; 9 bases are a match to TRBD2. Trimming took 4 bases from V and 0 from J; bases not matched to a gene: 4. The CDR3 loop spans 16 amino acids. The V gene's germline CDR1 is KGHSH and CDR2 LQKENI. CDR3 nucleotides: TGTGCCAGCTCACGAGTTAGCGGGGGCTCCTACAATGAGCAGTTCTTC. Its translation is CASSRVSGGSYNEQFF.

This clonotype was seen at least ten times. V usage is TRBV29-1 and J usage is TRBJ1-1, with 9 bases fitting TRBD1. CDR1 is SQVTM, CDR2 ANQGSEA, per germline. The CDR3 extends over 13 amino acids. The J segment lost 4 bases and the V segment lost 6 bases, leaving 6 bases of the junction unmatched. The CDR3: CSVGTGSVTEAFF. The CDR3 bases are TGCAGCGTAGGGACAGGGTCGGTCACTGAAGCTTTCTTT.

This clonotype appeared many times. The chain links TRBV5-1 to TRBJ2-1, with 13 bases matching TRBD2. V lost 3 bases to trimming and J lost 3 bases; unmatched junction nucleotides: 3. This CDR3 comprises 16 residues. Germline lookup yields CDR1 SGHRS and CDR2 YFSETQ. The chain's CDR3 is CASSYGLAGVYNEQFF. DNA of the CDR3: TGCGCCAGCAGCTACGGACTAGCGGGAGTCTACAATGAGCAGTTCTTC.

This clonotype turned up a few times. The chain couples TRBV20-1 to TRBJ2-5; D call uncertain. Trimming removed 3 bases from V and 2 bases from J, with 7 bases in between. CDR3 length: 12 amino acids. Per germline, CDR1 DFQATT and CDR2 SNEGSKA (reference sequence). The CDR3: CSARLGQETQYF. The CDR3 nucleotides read TGCAGTGCTAGGCTAGGGCAAGAGACCCAGTACTTC.

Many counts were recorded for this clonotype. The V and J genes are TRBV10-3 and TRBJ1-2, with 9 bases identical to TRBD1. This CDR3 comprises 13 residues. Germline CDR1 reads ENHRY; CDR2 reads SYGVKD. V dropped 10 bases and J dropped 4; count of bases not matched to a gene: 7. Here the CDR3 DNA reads TGTGCCACCTTCGGGACAGGGTTCTATGGCTACACCTTC. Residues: CATFGTGFYGYTF.

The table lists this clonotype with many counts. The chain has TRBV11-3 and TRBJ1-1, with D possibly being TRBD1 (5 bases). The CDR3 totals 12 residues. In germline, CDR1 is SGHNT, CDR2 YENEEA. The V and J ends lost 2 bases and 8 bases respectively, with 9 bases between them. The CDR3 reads CASSLLDKEAFF. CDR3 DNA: TGTGCCAGCAGCTTATTGGACAAAGAAGCTTTCTTT.

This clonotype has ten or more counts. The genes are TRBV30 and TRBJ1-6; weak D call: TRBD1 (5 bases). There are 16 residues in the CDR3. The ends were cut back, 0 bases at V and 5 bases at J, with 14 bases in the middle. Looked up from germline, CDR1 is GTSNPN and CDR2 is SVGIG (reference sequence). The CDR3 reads CAWSVQGAGNNSPLHF. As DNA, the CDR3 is TGTGCCTGGAGTGTACAAGGGGCAGGGAATAATTCACCCCTCCACTTT.

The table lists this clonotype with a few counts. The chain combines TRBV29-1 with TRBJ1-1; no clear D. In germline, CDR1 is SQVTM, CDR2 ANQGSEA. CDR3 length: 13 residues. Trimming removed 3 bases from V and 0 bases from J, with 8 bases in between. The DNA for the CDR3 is TGCAGCGTTGAGCGGAGGGTGAACACTGAAGCTTTCTTT. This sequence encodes CSVERRVNTEAFF.

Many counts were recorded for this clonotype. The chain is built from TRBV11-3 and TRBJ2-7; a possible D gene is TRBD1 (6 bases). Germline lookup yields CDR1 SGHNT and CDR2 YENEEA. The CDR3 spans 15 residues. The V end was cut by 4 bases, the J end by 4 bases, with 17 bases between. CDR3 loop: CASSYSGTTTYEQYF. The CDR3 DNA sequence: TGTGCCAGCAGCTATTCCGGGACAACCACGTACGAGCAGTACTTC.

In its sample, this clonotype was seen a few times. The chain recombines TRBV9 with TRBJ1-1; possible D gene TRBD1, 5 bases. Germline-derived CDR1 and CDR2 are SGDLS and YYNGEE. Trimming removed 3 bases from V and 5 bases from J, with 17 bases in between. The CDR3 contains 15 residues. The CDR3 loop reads CASSGEGTRMTEAFF. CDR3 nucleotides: TGTGCCAGCAGCGGAGAGGGGACCCGGATGACTGAAGCTTTCTTT.

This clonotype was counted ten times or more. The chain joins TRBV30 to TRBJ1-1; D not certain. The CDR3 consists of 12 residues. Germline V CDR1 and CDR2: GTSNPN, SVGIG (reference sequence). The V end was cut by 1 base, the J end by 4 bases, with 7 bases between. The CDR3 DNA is TGTGCCTGGAGTGAACAGAGCACTGAAGCTTTCTTT. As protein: CAWSEQSTEAFF. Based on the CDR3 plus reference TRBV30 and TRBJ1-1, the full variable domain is SQTIHQWPATLVQPVGSPLSLECTVEGTSNPNLYWYRQAAGRGLQLLFYSVGIGQISSEVPQNLSASRPQDRQFILSSKKLLLSDSGFYLCAWSEQSTEAFFGQGTRLTVV.

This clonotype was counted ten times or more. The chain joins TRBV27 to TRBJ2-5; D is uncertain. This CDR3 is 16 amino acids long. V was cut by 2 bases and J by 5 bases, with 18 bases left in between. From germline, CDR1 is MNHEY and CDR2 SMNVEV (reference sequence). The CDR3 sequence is CASSLSYRSHYETQYF. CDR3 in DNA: TGTGCCAGCAGTTTAAGTTACCGGTCTCACTACGAGACCCAGTACTTC.

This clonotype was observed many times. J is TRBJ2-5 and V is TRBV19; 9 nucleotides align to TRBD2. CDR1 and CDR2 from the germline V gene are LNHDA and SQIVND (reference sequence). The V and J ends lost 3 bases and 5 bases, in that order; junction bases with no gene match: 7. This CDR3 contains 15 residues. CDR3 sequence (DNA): TGTGCCAGTAGTATCGTGGTAGCGGGAGTGGAGACCCAGTACTTC. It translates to CASSIVVAGVETQYF.

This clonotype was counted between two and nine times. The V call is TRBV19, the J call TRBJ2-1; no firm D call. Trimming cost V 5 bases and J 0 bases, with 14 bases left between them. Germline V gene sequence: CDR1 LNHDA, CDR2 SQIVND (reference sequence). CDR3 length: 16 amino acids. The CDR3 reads CASSSFLESSYNEQFF. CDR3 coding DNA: TGTGCCAGTAGTTCCTTCCTAGAGAGCTCCTACAATGAGCAGTTCTTC.

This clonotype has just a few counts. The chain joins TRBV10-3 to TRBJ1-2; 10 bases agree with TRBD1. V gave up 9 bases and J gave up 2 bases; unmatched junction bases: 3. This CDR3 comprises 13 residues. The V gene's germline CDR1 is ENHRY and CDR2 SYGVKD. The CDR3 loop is CAMGQGINYGYTF. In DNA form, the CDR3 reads TGTGCCATGGGACAGGGGATCAACTATGGCTACACCTTC.

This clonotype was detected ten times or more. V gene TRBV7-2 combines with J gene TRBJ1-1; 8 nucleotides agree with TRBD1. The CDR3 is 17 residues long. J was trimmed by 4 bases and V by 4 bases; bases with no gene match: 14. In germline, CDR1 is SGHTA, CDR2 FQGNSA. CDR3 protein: CASSSFSGTGPRTEAFF. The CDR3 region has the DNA TGTGCCAGCAGCTCCTTCTCAGGGACAGGCCCCCGCACTGAAGCTTTCTTT.